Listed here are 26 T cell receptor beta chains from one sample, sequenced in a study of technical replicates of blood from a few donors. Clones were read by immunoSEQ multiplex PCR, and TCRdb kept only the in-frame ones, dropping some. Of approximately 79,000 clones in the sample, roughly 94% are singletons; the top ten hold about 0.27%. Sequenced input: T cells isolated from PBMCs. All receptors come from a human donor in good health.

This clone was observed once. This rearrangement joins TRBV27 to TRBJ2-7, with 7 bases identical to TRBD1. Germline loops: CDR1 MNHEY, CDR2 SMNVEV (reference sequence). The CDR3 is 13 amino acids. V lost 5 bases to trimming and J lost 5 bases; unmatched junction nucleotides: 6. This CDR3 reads CASSGPGQHEQYF. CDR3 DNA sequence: TGTGCCAGCAGTGGACCGGGACAGCACGAGCAGTACTTC.

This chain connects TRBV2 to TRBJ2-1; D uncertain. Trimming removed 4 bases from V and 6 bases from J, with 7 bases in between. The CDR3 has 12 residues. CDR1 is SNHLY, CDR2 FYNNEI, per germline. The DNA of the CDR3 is TGTGCCAGCAGTGGTTCCAGCAATGAGCAGTTCTTC. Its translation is CASSGSSNEQFF.

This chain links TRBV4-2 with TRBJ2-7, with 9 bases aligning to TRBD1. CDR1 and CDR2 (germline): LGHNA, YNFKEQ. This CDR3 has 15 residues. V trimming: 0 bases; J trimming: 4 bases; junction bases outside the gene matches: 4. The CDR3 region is CASSQDDRGMYEQYF. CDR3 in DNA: TGTGCCAGCAGCCAAGACGACAGGGGGATGTACGAGCAGTACTTC.

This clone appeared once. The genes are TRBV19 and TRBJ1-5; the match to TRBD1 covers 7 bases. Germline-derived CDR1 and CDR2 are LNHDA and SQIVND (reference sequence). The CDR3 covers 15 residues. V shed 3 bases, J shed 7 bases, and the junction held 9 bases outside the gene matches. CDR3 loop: CASSMRGQLEQPQHF. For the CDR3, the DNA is TGTGCCAGTAGTATGAGGGGACAGCTTGAACAGCCCCAGCATTTT.

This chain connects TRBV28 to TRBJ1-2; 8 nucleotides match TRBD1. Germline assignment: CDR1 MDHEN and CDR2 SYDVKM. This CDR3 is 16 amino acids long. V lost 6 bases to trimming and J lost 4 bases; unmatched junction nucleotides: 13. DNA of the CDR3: TGTGCCAGCAGCTCAAAGGCCGAGGGACAGGTCTATGGCTACACCTTC. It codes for CASSSKAEGQVYGYTF.

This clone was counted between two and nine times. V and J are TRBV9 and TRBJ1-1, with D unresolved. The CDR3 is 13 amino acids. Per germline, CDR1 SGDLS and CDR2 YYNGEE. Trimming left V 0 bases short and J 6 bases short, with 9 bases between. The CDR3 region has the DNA TGTGCCAGCAGCGTAGGGGCAGTGTCTGAAGCTTTCTTT. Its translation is CASSVGAVSEAFF.

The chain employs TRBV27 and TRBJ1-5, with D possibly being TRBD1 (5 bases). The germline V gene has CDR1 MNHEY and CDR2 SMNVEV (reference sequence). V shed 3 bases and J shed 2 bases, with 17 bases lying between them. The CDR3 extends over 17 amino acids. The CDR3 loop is CASSFLGGRGGNQPQHF. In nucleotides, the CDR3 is TGTGCCAGCAGTTTTCTGGGTGGCCGGGGGGGCAATCAGCCCCAGCATTTT.

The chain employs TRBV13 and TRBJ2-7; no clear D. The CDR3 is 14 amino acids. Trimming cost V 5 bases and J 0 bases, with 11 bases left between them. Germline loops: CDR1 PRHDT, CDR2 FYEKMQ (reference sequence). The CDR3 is CASSLSPGSYEQYF. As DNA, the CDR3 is TGTGCCAGCAGCCTCTCACCCGGCTCCTACGAGCAGTACTTC. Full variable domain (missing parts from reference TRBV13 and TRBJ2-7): AAGVIQSPRHLIKEKRETATLKCYPIPRHDTVYWYQQGPGQDPQFLISFYEKMQSDKGSIPDRFSAQQFSDYHSELNMSSLELGDSALYFCASSLSPGSYEQYFGPGTRLTVT.

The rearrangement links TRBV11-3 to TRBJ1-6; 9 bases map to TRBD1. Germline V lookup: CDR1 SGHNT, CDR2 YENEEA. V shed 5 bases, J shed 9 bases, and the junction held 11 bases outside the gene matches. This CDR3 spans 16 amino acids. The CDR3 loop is CASSIRSATGGSPLHF. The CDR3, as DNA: TGTGCCAGCAGCATCCGTTCGGCGACAGGGGGTTCACCCCTCCACTTT.

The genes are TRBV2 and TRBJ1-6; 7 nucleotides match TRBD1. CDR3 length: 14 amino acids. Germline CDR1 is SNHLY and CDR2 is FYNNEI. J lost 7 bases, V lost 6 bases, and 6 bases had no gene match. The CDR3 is CASSAGQWNSPLHF. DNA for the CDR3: TGTGCCAGCAGCGCGGGACAGTGGAATTCACCCCTCCACTTT.

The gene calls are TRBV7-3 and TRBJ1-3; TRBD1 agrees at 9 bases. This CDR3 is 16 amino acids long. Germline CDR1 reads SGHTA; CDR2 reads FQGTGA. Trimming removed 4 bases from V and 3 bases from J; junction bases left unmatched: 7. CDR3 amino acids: CASSSHGQGYGNTIYF. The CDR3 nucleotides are TGTGCCAGCAGCTCCCATGGACAGGGGTATGGAAACACCATATATTTT.

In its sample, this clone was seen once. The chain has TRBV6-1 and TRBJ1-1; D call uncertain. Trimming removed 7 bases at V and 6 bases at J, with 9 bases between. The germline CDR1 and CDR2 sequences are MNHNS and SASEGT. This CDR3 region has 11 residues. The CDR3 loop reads CASTFEAEAFF. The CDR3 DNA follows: TGTGCCAGCACTTTCGAGGCTGAAGCTTTCTTT.

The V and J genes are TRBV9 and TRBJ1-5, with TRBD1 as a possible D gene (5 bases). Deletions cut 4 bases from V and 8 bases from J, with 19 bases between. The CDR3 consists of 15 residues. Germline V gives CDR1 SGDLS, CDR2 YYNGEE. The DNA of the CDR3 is TGTGCCAGCAGCCTAGGGGACGGGGAGGGAGAGCCCCAGCATTTT. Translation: CASSLGDGEGEPQHF.

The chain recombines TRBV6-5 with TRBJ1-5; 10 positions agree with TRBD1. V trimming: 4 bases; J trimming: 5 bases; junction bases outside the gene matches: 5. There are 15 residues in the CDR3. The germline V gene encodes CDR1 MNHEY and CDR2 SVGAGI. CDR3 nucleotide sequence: TGTGCCAGCAGTTCCACGGACAGGGGGTATCAGCCCCAGCATTTT. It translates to CASSSTDRGYQPQHF.

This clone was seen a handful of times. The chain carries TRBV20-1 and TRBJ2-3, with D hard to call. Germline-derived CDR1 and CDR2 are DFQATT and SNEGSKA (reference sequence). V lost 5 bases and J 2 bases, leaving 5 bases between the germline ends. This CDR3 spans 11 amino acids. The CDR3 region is CSASSTDTQYF. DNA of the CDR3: TGCAGTGCTTCCTCCACAGATACGCAGTATTTT.

The CDR3 coding sequence is TGTGCCAGCAGCCAAGAACCACAGGGATGGTTGGAGACCCAGTACTTC. Amino acids: CASSQEPQGWLETQYF. The V and J genes are TRBV14 and TRBJ2-5; D is perhaps TRBD1 (6 bases). Between the trimmed V and J ends, which lost 0 bases and 5 bases, there was a span of 16 bases. Germline V gene lookup returns CDR1 SGHDN and CDR2 FVKESK. The CDR3 consists of 16 residues.

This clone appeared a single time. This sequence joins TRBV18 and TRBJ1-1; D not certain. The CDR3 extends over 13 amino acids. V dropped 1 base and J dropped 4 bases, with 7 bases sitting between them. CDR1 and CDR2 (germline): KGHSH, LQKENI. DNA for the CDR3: TGTGCCAGCTCACCACGAGGGAGCACTGAAGCTTTCTTT. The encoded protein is CASSPRGSTEAFF. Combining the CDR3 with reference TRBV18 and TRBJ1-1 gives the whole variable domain NAGVMQNPRHLVRRRGQEARLRCSPMKGHSHVYWYRQLPEEGLKFMVYLQKENIIDESGMPKERFSAEFPKEGPSILRIQQVVRGDSAAYFCASSPRGSTEAFFGQGTRLTVV.

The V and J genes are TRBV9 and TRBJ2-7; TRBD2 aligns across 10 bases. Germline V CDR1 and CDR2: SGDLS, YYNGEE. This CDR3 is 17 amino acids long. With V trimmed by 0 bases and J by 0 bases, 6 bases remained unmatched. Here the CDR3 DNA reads TGTGCCAGCAGCGTAGGGCTAGCGGGAGAGCCCTCCTACGAGCAGTACTTC. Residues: CASSVGLAGEPSYEQYF.

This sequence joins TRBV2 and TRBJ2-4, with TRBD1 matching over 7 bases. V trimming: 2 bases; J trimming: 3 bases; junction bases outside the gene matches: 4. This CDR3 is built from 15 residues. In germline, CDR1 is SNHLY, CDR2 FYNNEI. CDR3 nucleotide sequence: TGTGCCAGCAGTGAAAAGGGGGCTGGCAAAAACATTCAGTACTTC. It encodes CASSEKGAGKNIQYF.

The CDR3 DNA sequence: TGTGCCAGCACCGTAGCGGGGGGTGATTTTAATGAGCAGTTCTTC. Protein product: CASTVAGGDFNEQFF. This chain uses TRBV6-1 with TRBJ2-1; 10 nucleotides agree with TRBD2. Germline-derived CDR1 and CDR2 are MNHNS and SASEGT. The CDR3 extends over 15 amino acids. V lost 7 bases, J lost 7 bases, and 10 bases stayed unmatched.

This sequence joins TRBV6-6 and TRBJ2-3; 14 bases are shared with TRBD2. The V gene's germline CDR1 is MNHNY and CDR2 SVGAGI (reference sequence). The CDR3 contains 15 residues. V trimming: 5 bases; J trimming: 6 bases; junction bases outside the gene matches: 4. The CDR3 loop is CASSPRTSGRDTQYF. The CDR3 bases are TGTGCCAGCAGTCCCCGGACTAGCGGGAGGGATACGCAGTATTTT.

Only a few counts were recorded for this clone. CDR3 protein: CASSSREMSYEQYF. The CDR3 nucleotides are TGTGCCAGCAGCTCCCGGGAGATGAGTTACGAGCAGTACTTC. J is TRBJ2-7 and V is TRBV7-2; possibly TRBD2 for D (6 bases). The CDR3 is 14 amino acids. The V gene's germline CDR1 is SGHTA and CDR2 FQGNSA. The ends were cut back, 4 bases at V and 4 bases at J, with 14 bases in the middle.

This chain's CDR3 is CASSEGLRNQPQHF. The CDR3, as DNA: TGCGCCAGCAGCGAAGGGCTTCGTAATCAGCCCCAGCATTTT. The chain carries TRBV4-1 and TRBJ1-5, with unresolved D. The CDR3 has 14 residues. V was clipped by 5 bases and J by 4 bases, with 12 bases between them. Germline V CDR1 and CDR2: MGHRA, YSYEKL.

The CDR3 sequence: CASARQGTYNEQFF. The CDR3 DNA reads as TGTGCCAGCGCTAGACAGGGTACCTACAATGAGCAGTTCTTC. This chain connects TRBV25-1 to TRBJ2-1; the match to TRBD1 covers 7 bases. J gave up 2 bases and V 8 bases, and 6 bases lay outside the gene matches. CDR1 and CDR2 (germline): MGHDK, SYGVNS. This CDR3 contains 14 residues.

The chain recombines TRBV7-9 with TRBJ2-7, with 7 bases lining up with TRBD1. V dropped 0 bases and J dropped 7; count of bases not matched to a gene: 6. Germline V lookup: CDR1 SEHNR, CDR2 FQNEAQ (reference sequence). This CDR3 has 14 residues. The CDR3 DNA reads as TGTGCCAGCAGCTTAGCCGGACGCAGGGGGGAGCAGTACTTC. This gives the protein CASSLAGRRGEQYF.

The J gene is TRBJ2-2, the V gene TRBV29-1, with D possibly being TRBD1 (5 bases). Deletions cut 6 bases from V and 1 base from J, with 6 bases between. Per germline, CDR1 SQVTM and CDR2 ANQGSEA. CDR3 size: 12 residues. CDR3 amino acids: CSVQGNTGELFF. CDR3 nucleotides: TGCAGCGTCCAGGGGAACACCGGGGAGCTGTTTTTT.